Listed below are T cell receptor beta chains from one sample, sequenced in a study of CD8 T cells in Susac syndrome. Using its own MiXCR run on the immunoSEQ multiplex PCR reads, TCRdb lists one record per CDR3 protein. Of 100,000 to 150,000 distinct CDR3 sequences in the sample, 94% are singletons; the top ten hold 0.095% to 0.15%. Source material: CD4+ T cells from PBMCs. These receptors were taken from a human donor with multiple sclerosis. The CDR3 runs from the conserved cysteine through the conserved F or W. The D gene is left open where the match is weak. Not all rows give a size; the values are once, few, many and, for expanded clones, a class.

CDR3: CASSAHLGELFF; DNA: TGTGCCAGCAGTGCCCATCTGGGGGAGCTGTTTTTT; size: .; J: TRBJ2-2; V: TRBV25-1; D: .
CDR3: CASSFLLPSGRNEQFF; DNA: TGTGCCAGCAGCTTTTTGCTTCCTAGCGGGAGGAATGAGCAGTTCTTC; size: .; J: TRBJ2-1; V: TRBV5-6; D: TRBD2
CDR3: CASSLTGGSVDYGYTF; DNA: TGTGCCAGCAGTTTGACAGGGGGCTCAGTGGACTATGGCTACACCTTC; size: .; J: TRBJ1-2; V: TRBV6-2/TRBV6-3; D: TRBD1
CDR3: CASSDSMGREAFF; DNA: TGTGCCAGCAGTGACTCGATGGGGAGGGAAGCTTTCTTT; size: .; J: TRBJ1-1; V: TRBV6-4; D: .
CDR3: CASSVRSPNTEAFF; DNA: TGTGCCAGCAGTGTTAGGAGTCCGAACACTGAAGCTTTCTTT; size: .; J: TRBJ1-1; V: TRBV2; D: .
CDR3: CASSSGSGLYTDTQYF; DNA: TGTGCCAGCAGCTCAGGATCGGGACTGTACACAGATACGCAGTATTTT; size: once; J: TRBJ2-3; V: TRBV12-3/TRBV12-4; D: .
CDR3: CASEGAGRPYEQYF; DNA: TGTGCCAGCGAGGGGGCAGGCCGGCCCTACGAGCAGTACTTC; size: .; J: TRBJ2-7; V: TRBV6-6; D: TRBD1
CDR3: CSALRREEQFF; DNA: TGCAGTGCTCTGCGGAGAGAGGAGCAGTTCTTC; size: .; J: TRBJ2-1; V: TRBV20-1; D: .
CDR3: CASSLGIGETQYF; DNA: TGTGCCAGCAGCTTAGGCATCGGAGAGACCCAGTACTTC; size: .; J: TRBJ2-5; V: TRBV7-3; D: .
CDR3: CASSPDRGPMEQYF; DNA: TGTGCCAGCAGCCCGGACAGGGGGCCCATGGAGCAGTACTTC; size: .; J: TRBJ2-7; V: TRBV7-6; D: TRBD1
CDR3: CAWSVQGAPTEAFF; DNA: TGTGCCTGGAGTGTACAGGGGGCTCCCACTGAAGCTTTCTTT; size: .; J: TRBJ1-1; V: TRBV30; D: TRBD1
CDR3: CASSPRDQPQHF; DNA: TGTGCCAGCTCACCACGAGATCAGCCCCAGCATTTT; size: .; J: TRBJ1-5; V: TRBV18; D: .
CDR3: CASSLGQGGVNQPQHF; DNA: TGTGCCAGCAGCTTGGGGCAGGGTGGCGTGAATCAGCCCCAGCATTTT; size: .; J: TRBJ1-5; V: TRBV7-6; D: .
CDR3: CASSLLGSNTEAFF; DNA: TGCGCCAGCAGCCTACTTGGATCGAACACTGAAGCTTTCTTT; size: few; J: TRBJ1-1; V: TRBV4-3; D: .
CDR3: CATSDSSSGVYNEQFF; DNA: TGTGCCACCAGTGATTCTTCTAGCGGGGTTTACAATGAGCAGTTCTTC; size: once; J: TRBJ2-1; V: TRBV24-1; D: TRBD2
CDR3: CASSFRGQDGYTF; DNA: TGCGCCAGCAGCTTCAGGGGGCAGGATGGCTACACCTTC; size: .; J: TRBJ1-2; V: TRBV5-1; D: TRBD1
CDR3: CAWSGQVNQPQHF; DNA: TGTGCCTGGAGTGGACAGGTCAATCAGCCCCAGCATTTT; size: .; J: TRBJ1-5; V: TRBV30; D: .
CDR3: CASTAGNWGGYTF; DNA: TGTGCCAGCACCGCAGGGAATTGGGGGGGCTACACCTTC; size: .; J: TRBJ1-2; V: TRBV9; D: .
CDR3: CASRRGGQQNTEAFF; DNA: TGTGCCAGCAGACGCGGGGGACAGCAGAACACTGAAGCTTTCTTT; size: .; J: TRBJ1-1; V: TRBV6-5; D: TRBD1
CDR3: CSARDYGSSYEQYF; DNA: TGCAGTGCTAGAGATTACGGGAGCTCCTACGAGCAGTACTTC; size: .; J: TRBJ2-7; V: TRBV20-1; D: .
CDR3: CASIPRGRADTQYF; DNA: TGTGCCAGCATCCCGAGGGGACGAGCAGATACGCAGTATTTT; size: .; J: TRBJ2-3; V: TRBV6-5; D: .
CDR3: CASSQDNTGYTEAFF; DNA: TGCGCCAGCAGCCAAGATAATACAGGGTACACTGAAGCTTTCTTT; size: once; J: TRBJ1-1; V: TRBV4-3; D: .
CDR3: CASSFEGAWQYF; DNA: TGTGCCAGCAGTTTTGAGGGGGCCTGGCAGTACTTC; size: .; J: TRBJ2-7; V: TRBV12-3/TRBV12-4; D: TRBD1
CDR3: CASSPLRGASTDTQYF; DNA: TGTGCCAGCAGCCCATTGCGGGGGGCTAGCACAGATACGCAGTATTTT; size: .; J: TRBJ2-3; V: TRBV5-6; D: TRBD2
CDR3: CAISEGNVNTEAFF; DNA: TGTGCCATCAGTGAAGGGAACGTGAACACTGAAGCTTTCTTT; size: once; J: TRBJ1-1; V: TRBV10-3; D: .
CDR3: CASSYGGSYGYTF; DNA: TGTGCCAGTTCCTACGGAGGGAGCTATGGCTACACCTTC; size: .; J: TRBJ1-2; V: TRBV19; D: .
CDR3: CALRGLIGTEAFF; DNA: TGTGCGCTGCGGGGATTGATAGGCACTGAAGCTTTCTTT; size: .; J: TRBJ1-1; V: TRBV7-9; D: .
CDR3: CASSYIASGTGTGELFF; DNA: TGTGCCAGCAGTTATATCGCTAGCGGAACCGGCACCGGGGAGCTGTTTTTT; size: .; J: TRBJ2-2; V: TRBV6-5; D: TRBD2
CDR3: CASSLDRDPGETQYF; DNA: TGCGCCAGCAGCTTGGACCGGGACCCCGGGGAGACCCAGTACTTC; size: .; J: TRBJ2-5; V: TRBV5-1; D: .
CDR3: CASSSGPIYGYTF; DNA: TGTGCCAGCAGCAGTGGACCGATCTATGGCTACACCTTC; size: .; J: TRBJ1-2; V: TRBV28; D: .
CDR3: CSAQEEGRQPQHF; DNA: TGCAGTGCCCAGGAGGAGGGAAGGCAGCCCCAGCATTTT; size: .; J: TRBJ1-5; V: TRBV20-1; D: .
CDR3: CASSQQGTGIYEQYF; DNA: TGTGCCAGCAGCCAACAAGGGACAGGGATCTACGAGCAGTACTTC; size: .; J: TRBJ2-7; V: TRBV7-3; D: TRBD1
CDR3: CASSWGQTYQETQYF; DNA: TGTGCCAGCAGTTGGGGACAGACGTACCAAGAGACCCAGTACTTC; size: .; J: TRBJ2-5; V: TRBV6-2/TRBV6-3; D: TRBD1
CDR3: CASRQSGSSNYGYTF; DNA: TGTGCCAGCAGACAATCAGGGAGTTCGAACTATGGCTACACCTTC; size: .; J: TRBJ1-2; V: TRBV3-1; D: .
CDR3: CASSRDDRYGYTF; DNA: TGTGCCAGCAGCCGAGACGACCGCTATGGCTACACCTTC; size: once; J: TRBJ1-2; V: TRBV6-2/TRBV6-3; D: .
CDR3: CSARGLGQENTGELFF; DNA: TGCAGTGCTAGAGGCTTGGGACAGGAGAACACCGGGGAGCTGTTTTTT; size: .; J: TRBJ2-2; V: TRBV20-1; D: TRBD1
CDR3: CASNRESVEETQYF; DNA: TGCGCCAGCAACCGGGAGTCTGTAGAAGAGACCCAGTACTTC; size: once; J: TRBJ2-5; V: TRBV5-1; D: .
CDR3: CASSRDKEAFF; DNA: TGTGCCAGTAGTCGGGACAAAGAAGCTTTCTTT; size: .; J: TRBJ1-1; V: TRBV19; D: .
CDR3: CASSELTPEQYF; DNA: TGTGCCAGCAGTGAGCTCACCCCGGAGCAGTACTTC; size: .; J: TRBJ2-7; V: TRBV2; D: .
CDR3: CASSPGGLTEAFF; DNA: TGCGCCAGCAGCCCAGGGGGCCTCACTGAAGCTTTCTTT; size: .; J: TRBJ1-1; V: TRBV5-1; D: TRBD1
CDR3: CASSLVGLNTEAFF; DNA: TGTGCCAGCAGCTTAGTGGGCTTGAACACTGAAGCTTTCTTT; size: .; J: TRBJ1-1; V: TRBV7-2; D: .
CDR3: CASSQEYYGYTF; DNA: TGTGCCAGCAGCCAGGAGTACTATGGCTACACCTTC; size: .; J: TRBJ1-2; V: TRBV14; D: .
CDR3: CASSLETGPPTTEQYF; DNA: TGTGCCAGCAGTCTCGAGACAGGCCCCCCAACTACCGAGCAGTACTTC; size: .; J: TRBJ2-7; V: TRBV12-3/TRBV12-4; D: .
CDR3: CASSVLGGSADTQYF; DNA: TGTGCCAGCAGCGTACTCGGGGGTTCAGCAGATACGCAGTATTTT; size: .; J: TRBJ2-3; V: TRBV9; D: .
CDR3: CASIRALHF; DNA: TGCGCCAGCATAAGGGCCCTCCACTTT; size: .; J: TRBJ1-6; V: TRBV4-3; D: .
CDR3: CASSERLAETQYF; DNA: TGCGCCAGCAGTGAAAGACTAGCAGAGACCCAGTACTTC; size: .; J: TRBJ2-5; V: TRBV10-1; D: TRBD2
CDR3: CSVRTGGSGANVLTF; DNA: TGCAGCGTTAGGACAGGAGGCTCTGGGGCCAACGTCCTGACTTTC; size: few; J: TRBJ2-6; V: TRBV29-1; D: TRBD1
CDR3: CASRAVNEQFF; DNA: TGTGCCAGCAGGGCGGTTAATGAGCAGTTCTTC; size: .; J: TRBJ2-1; V: TRBV5-5; D: .
CDR3: CASSYKGGGSPLHF; DNA: TGTGCCAGCAGTTACAAGGGAGGGGGTTCACCCCTCCACTTT; size: .; J: TRBJ1-6; V: TRBV6-6; D: .
CDR3: CASSPRPSYQETQYF; DNA: TGTGCCAGCAGCCCCCGACCGTCGTACCAAGAGACCCAGTACTTC; size: .; J: TRBJ2-5; V: TRBV14; D: .
CDR3: CASSARNTGSYNEQFF; DNA: TGTGCCAGCAGTGCCCGGAACACTGGATCCTACAATGAGCAGTTCTTC; size: once; J: TRBJ2-1; V: TRBV6-1; D: .
CDR3: CASSSPTSGRALTYEQYF; DNA: TGTGCCAGCAGTTCCCCGACTAGCGGGAGGGCCCTGACGTACGAGCAGTACTTC; size: once; J: TRBJ2-7; V: TRBV27; D: TRBD2
CDR3: CASSFIAEGSYEQYF; DNA: TGTGCCAGCAGTTTTATCGCTGAGGGTTCCTACGAGCAGTACTTC; size: .; J: TRBJ2-7; V: TRBV28; D: .
CDR3: CASTGTGNYEQYF; DNA: TGTGCCTCCACCGGGACAGGAAACTACGAGCAGTACTTC; size: .; J: TRBJ2-7; V: TRBV30; D: TRBD1